The rows below give T cell receptor beta chains drawn from one sample of a study of OX40 agonist ivuxolimab in advanced cancers. Assay used: immunoSEQ multiplex PCR; TCRdb lists only in-frame clones, some missing. The sample includes more than 100,000 clones, 85% to 90% seen only once; the top ten take 0.55%. The sample in question was CD4+ or CD8+ T cells sorted from blood, obtained in a trial of the OX40 agonist ivuxolimab. The receptors come from an adult with an advanced solid tumor such as melanoma, head and neck, liver or kidney cancer. CDR3s include the opening cysteine and the closing phenylalanine or tryptophan. D genes are given only for firm matches. The size of a clone is reported for some rows only, either as once, few or many, or as a class for expanded clones.

j_gene: TRBJ2-2
v_gene: TRBV7-9
abundance: NA
d_gene: NA
CDR3nt: TGTGCCAGCAGCTTATCTAGCGCCAACACCGGGGAGCTGTTTTTT
CDR3aa: CASSLSSANTGELFF

j_gene: TRBJ1-4
v_gene: TRBV27
abundance: NA
d_gene: NA
CDR3nt: TGTGCCAGCAGTTTATCGGCAGGGTATTCAGAAAAACTGTTTTTT
CDR3aa: CASSLSAGYSEKLFF

j_gene: TRBJ1-4
v_gene: TRBV7-2
abundance: NA
d_gene: NA
CDR3nt: TGTGCCAGCAGCTCAGCGGGGAATGAAAAACTGTTTTTT
CDR3aa: CASSSAGNEKLFF

j_gene: TRBJ1-5
v_gene: TRBV19
abundance: NA
d_gene: TRBD1
CDR3nt: TGTGCCAGTAGTAGAACAGGGGTTAGGGAAATATATAGCAATCAGCCCCAGCATTTT
CDR3aa: CASSRTGVREIYSNQPQHF

j_gene: TRBJ2-7
v_gene: TRBV4-3
abundance: NA
d_gene: NA
CDR3nt: TGCGCCAGCAGCCACTACGAGCAGTACTTC
CDR3aa: CASSHYEQYF

j_gene: TRBJ1-6
v_gene: TRBV6-6
abundance: NA
d_gene: NA
CDR3nt: TGTGCCAGCAGAATCAATTCACCCCTCCACTTT
CDR3aa: CASRINSPLHF

j_gene: TRBJ1-6
v_gene: TRBV19
abundance: NA
d_gene: NA
CDR3nt: TGTGCCAGTAGTATCACGTCTAGCTCCTATAATTCACCCCTCCACTTT
CDR3aa: CASSITSSSYNSPLHF

j_gene: TRBJ1-5
v_gene: TRBV9
abundance: NA
d_gene: NA
CDR3nt: TGTGCCAGCAGCGTAGATCCAATGGGGGATCAGCCCCAGCATTTT
CDR3aa: CASSVDPMGDQPQHF

j_gene: TRBJ2-2
v_gene: TRBV25-1
abundance: NA
d_gene: NA
CDR3nt: TGTGCCAGCAGTGCAGAGTTTGGGGACACCGGGGAGCTGTTTTTT
CDR3aa: CASSAEFGDTGELFF

j_gene: TRBJ1-4
v_gene: TRBV14
abundance: NA
d_gene: NA
CDR3nt: TGTGCCAGCAGCCGGGCTTGGAATGAAAAACTGTTTTTT
CDR3aa: CASSRAWNEKLFF

j_gene: TRBJ1-3
v_gene: TRBV11-2
abundance: NA
d_gene: NA
CDR3nt: TGTGCCAGCAGCTTAAAGGGAATGGGAAACACCATATATTTT
CDR3aa: CASSLKGMGNTIYF

j_gene: TRBJ1-2
v_gene: TRBV29-1
abundance: once
d_gene: NA
CDR3nt: TGCAGCGTTGAACTGCCGGACCTGTTCCGGTATGGCTACACCTTC
CDR3aa: CSVELPDLFRYGYTF

j_gene: TRBJ1-1
v_gene: TRBV4-3
abundance: NA
d_gene: NA
CDR3nt: TGCGCCAGCAGCCAGGGAGGGGGGGTCCAAACTTATTCGAACACTGAAGCTTTCTTT
CDR3aa: CASSQGGGVQTYSNTEAFF

j_gene: TRBJ2-2
v_gene: TRBV7-9
abundance: NA
d_gene: TRBD2
CDR3nt: TGTGCCAGCACCCGGGGGGGTAAGGCCACCGGGGAGCTGTTTTTT
CDR3aa: CASTRGGKATGELFF

j_gene: TRBJ2-7
v_gene: TRBV7-2
abundance: NA
d_gene: NA
CDR3nt: TGTGCCAGCAGCGTCCTAGGCGGGGAGCAGTACTTC
CDR3aa: CASSVLGGEQYF

j_gene: TRBJ2-1
v_gene: TRBV28
abundance: once
d_gene: TRBD1
CDR3nt: TGTGCCAGCAGTTCAGGGGGACCCAACAATGAGCAGTTCTTC
CDR3aa: CASSSGGPNNEQFF

j_gene: TRBJ2-7
v_gene: TRBV5-1
abundance: NA
d_gene: NA
CDR3nt: TGCGCCAGCAGCTTGGGAGGTGGAGGGGGCTACGAGCAGTACTTC
CDR3aa: CASSLGGGGGYEQYF

j_gene: TRBJ2-7
v_gene: TRBV7-2
abundance: NA
d_gene: TRBD2
CDR3nt: TGTGCCAGCAGCTTCAACCGGGACTACTACGAGCAGTACTTC
CDR3aa: CASSFNRDYYEQYF

j_gene: TRBJ2-7
v_gene: TRBV15
abundance: NA
d_gene: NA
CDR3nt: TGTGCCACCAGCCAGAGATCGGGTTCCTACGAGCAGTACTTC
CDR3aa: CATSQRSGSYEQYF

j_gene: TRBJ2-5
v_gene: TRBV4-1
abundance: NA
d_gene: TRBD1
CDR3nt: TGCGCCAGCAGCCGGACAGGGTTTGGGGAGACCCAGTACTTC
CDR3aa: CASSRTGFGETQYF

j_gene: TRBJ2-5
v_gene: TRBV7-2
abundance: NA
d_gene: NA
CDR3nt: TGTGCCAGCAGCTTAGCGCTTGGGATTCCCCTAGAGACCCAGTACTTC
CDR3aa: CASSLALGIPLETQYF

j_gene: TRBJ2-5
v_gene: TRBV28
abundance: NA
d_gene: NA
CDR3nt: TGTGCCAGCAGTTTGAGAGAGACCCAGTACTTC
CDR3aa: CASSLRETQYF

j_gene: TRBJ2-4
v_gene: TRBV5-1
abundance: once
d_gene: NA
CDR3nt: TGCGCCAGCAGCCACCCGCAGGGGGGAAACATTCAGTACTTC
CDR3aa: CASSHPQGGNIQYF

j_gene: TRBJ2-7
v_gene: TRBV7-7
abundance: NA
d_gene: TRBD1
CDR3nt: TGTGCCAGCAGCCCGGGACAGGGGTGGGGCGAGCAGTACTTC
CDR3aa: CASSPGQGWGEQYF

j_gene: TRBJ1-3
v_gene: TRBV20-1
abundance: NA
d_gene: NA
CDR3nt: TGCAGTGCTAGCGTGGGAAACACCATATATTTT
CDR3aa: CSASVGNTIYF

j_gene: TRBJ2-2
v_gene: TRBV2
abundance: NA
d_gene: TRBD2
CDR3nt: TGTGCCAGCAGAGAGACTAGCGGGGGGCCGAACACCGGGGAGCTGTTTTTT
CDR3aa: CASRETSGGPNTGELFF

j_gene: TRBJ2-7
v_gene: TRBV11-2
abundance: NA
d_gene: TRBD1
CDR3nt: TGTGCCAGCAGCTTAGGACAGGGTCCGTACGAGCAGTACTTC
CDR3aa: CASSLGQGPYEQYF

j_gene: TRBJ1-5
v_gene: TRBV6-1
abundance: NA
d_gene: NA
CDR3nt: TGTGCCAGCAACTGGCAAGGAGACCAGCCCCAGCATTTT
CDR3aa: CASNWQGDQPQHF

j_gene: TRBJ2-1
v_gene: TRBV7-2
abundance: NA
d_gene: NA
CDR3nt: TGTGCCAGCAGGGGGGGCTTCCATGAGCAGTTCTTC
CDR3aa: CASRGGFHEQFF